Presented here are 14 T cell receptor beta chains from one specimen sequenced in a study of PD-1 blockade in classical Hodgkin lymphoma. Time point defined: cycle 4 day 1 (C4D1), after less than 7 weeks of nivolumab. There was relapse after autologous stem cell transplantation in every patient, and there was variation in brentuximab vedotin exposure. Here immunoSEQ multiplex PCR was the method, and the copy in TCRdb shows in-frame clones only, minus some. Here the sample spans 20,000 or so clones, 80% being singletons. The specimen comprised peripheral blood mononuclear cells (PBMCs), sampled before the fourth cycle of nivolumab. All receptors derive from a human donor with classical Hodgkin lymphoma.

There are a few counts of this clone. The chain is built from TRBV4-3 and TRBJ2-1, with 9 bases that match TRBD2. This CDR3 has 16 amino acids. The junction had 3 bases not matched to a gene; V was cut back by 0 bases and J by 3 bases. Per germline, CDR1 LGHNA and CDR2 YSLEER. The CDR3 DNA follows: TGCGCCAGCAGCCAAGATTTTAGCGGGAGCTACAATGAGCAGTTCTTC. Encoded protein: CASSQDFSGSYNEQFF.

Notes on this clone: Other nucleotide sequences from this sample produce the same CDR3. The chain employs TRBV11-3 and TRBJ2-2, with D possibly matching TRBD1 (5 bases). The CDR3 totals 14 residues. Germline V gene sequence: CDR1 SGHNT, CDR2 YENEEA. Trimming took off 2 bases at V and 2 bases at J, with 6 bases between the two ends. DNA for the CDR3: TGTGCCAGCAGCTTAAGGGGAAACACCGGGGAGCTGTTTTTT. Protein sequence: CASSLRGNTGELFF.

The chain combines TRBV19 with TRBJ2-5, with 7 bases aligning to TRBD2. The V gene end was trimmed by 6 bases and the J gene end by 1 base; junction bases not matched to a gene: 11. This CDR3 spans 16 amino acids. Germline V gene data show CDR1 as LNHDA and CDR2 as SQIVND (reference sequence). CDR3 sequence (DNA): TGTGCCAGTAGGTCTAGCGGCCTGGGGTTCCAAGAGACCCAGTACTTC. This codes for CASRSSGLGFQETQYF. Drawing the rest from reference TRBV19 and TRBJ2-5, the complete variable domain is DGGITQSPKYLFRKEGQNVTLSCEQNLNHDAMYWYRQDPGQGLRLIYYSQIVNDFQKGDIAEGYSVSREKKESFPLTVTSAQKNPTAFYLCASRSSGLGFQETQYFGPGTRLLVL.

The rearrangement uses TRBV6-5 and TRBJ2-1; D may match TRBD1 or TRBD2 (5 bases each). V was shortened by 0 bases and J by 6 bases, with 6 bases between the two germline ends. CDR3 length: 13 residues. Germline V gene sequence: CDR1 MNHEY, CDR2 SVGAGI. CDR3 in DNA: TGTGCCAGCAGTTACTCGAGGGGCAATGAGCAGTTCTTC. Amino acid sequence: CASSYSRGNEQFF.

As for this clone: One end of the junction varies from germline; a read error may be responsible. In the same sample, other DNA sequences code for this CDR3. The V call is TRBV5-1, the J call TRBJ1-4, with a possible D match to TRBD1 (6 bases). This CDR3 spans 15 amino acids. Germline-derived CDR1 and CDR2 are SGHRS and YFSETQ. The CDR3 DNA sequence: TGCGCCAGCAGTTTGGCTGGGACAAGAGATGAAAAACTGTTTTTT. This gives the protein CASSLAGTRDEKLFF. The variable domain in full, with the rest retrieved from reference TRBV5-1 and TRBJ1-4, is KAGVTQTPRYLIKTRGQQVTLSCSPISGHRSVSWYQQTPGQGLQFLFEYFSETQRNKGNFPGRFSGRQFSNSRSEMNVSTLELGDSALYLCASSLAGTRDEKLFFGSGTQLSVL.

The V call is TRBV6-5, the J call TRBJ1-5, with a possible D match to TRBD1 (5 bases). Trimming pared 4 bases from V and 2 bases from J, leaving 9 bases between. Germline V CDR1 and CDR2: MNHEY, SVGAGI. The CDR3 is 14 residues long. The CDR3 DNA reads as TGTGCCAGCAGTTGGGGGTACGGCAATCAGCCCCAGCATTTT. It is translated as CASSWGYGNQPQHF.

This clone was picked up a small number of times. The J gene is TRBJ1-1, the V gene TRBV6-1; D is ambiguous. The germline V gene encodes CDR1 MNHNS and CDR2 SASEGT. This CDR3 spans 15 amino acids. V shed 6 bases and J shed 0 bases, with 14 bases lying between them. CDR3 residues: CASRQRTHMNTEAFF. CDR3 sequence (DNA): TGTGCCAGCAGACAGCGCACGCACATGAACACTGAAGCTTTCTTT.

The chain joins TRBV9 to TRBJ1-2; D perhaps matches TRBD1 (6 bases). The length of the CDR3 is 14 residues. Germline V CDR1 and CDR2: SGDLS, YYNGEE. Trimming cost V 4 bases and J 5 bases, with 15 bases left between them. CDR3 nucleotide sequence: TGTGCCAGCAGCCCTCGGACAGAAGCTTATGGCTACACCTTC. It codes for CASSPRTEAYGYTF.

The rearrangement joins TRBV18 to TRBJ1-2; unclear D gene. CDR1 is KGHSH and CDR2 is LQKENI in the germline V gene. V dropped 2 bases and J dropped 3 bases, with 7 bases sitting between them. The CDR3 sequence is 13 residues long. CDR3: CASSPAEYYGYTF. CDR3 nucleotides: TGTGCCAGCTCACCAGCGGAGTACTATGGCTACACCTTC.

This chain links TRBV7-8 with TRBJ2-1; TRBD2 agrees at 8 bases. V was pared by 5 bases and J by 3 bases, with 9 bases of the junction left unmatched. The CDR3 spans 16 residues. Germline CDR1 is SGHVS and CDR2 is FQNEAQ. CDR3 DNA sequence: TGTGCCAGCAGCACCGCTAGCGGGCTCGTCTACAATGAGCAGTTCTTC. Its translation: CASSTASGLVYNEQFF.

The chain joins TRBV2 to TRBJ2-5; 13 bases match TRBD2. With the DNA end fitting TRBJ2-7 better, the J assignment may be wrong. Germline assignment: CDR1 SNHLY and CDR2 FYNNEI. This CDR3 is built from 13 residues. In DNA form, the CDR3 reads TGTGCCATGACTAGCGGGAGGTTCAACGAGCAGTACTTC. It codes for CAMTSGRFNEQYF.

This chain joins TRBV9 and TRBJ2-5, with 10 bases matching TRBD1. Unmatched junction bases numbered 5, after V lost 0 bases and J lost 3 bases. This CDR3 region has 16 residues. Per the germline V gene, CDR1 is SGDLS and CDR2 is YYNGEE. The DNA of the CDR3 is TGTGCCAGCAGCGTAGGATTTGGGACAGGGGAAGAGACCCAGTACTTC. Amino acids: CASSVGFGTGEETQYF.

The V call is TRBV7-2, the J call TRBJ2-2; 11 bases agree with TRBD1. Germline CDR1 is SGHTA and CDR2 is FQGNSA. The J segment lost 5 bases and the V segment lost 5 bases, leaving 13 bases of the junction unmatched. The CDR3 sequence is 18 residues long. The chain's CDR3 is CASSPTYRDRGYTGELFF. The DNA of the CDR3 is TGTGCCAGCAGCCCGACTTACCGGGACAGGGGGTATACCGGGGAGCTGTTTTTT.

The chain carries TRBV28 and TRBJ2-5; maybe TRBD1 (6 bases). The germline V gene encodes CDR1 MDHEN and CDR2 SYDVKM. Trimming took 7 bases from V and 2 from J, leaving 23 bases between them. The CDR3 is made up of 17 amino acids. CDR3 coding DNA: TGTGCCAGCACTTCTCCCAGGGGATCGATGGGGCAAGAGACCCAGTACTTC. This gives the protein CASTSPRGSMGQETQYF.